These 16 T cell receptor beta chains came from one sample sequenced in a study of spatial heterogeneity in lung cancer (dated by TCRdb to the late 2010s). The time point label here, explained by the study, means: sample taken at primary tumor resection. Library generation was performed with 5' RACE. The sequencer listed for this sample is NextSeq 500. The public reads were reprocessed in TCRdb via fastp at Q25 and MiXCR, keeping in-frame beta chains. When rows share a CDR3 protein, they turn into one entry using the most common DNA and genes. This sample is represented by roughly 570 distinct CDR3 sequences; around a fifth of them were singletons. The top ten hold roughly 45% of the sample. Sample: normal lung tissue next to the tumor, taken at surgery. These receptors all stem from a male donor with early-stage non-small cell lung cancer.

This clonotype was counted a few times. Little can be read into the size of this beta chain, an off-target read in a library designed for alpha chains. This chain joins TRBV6-1 and TRBJ1-2; TRBD1 might be the D (6 bases). V dropped 3 bases and J dropped 2 bases, with 7 bases sitting between them. Per the germline V gene, CDR1 is MNHNS and CDR2 is SASEGT. This CDR3 comprises 13 residues. The DNA for the CDR3 is TGTGCCAGCAGTGAGCAGGGGAACTATGGCTACACCTTC. Translated: CASSEQGNYGYTF.

This clonotype was seen just once. This beta chain was picked up by a library intended for alpha chains and is off target, so its count carries little meaning. The V call is TRBV27, the J call TRBJ1-5; maybe TRBD1 (5 bases). In germline, CDR1 is MNHEY, CDR2 SMNVEV (reference sequence). The V end was cut by 5 bases, the J end by 7 bases, with 15 bases between. This CDR3 spans 14 amino acids. CDR3 protein: CASSQAGPLQPQHF. For the CDR3, the DNA is TGTGCCAGCAGTCAGGCAGGGCCCCTACAGCCCCAGCATTTT.

As for this clonotype: This beta chain is a stray read from a library made for alpha chains; its abundance is not meaningful. This sequence joins TRBV6-5 and TRBJ2-7; a possible D gene is TRBD1 (5 bases). The CDR3 has 14 residues. V lost 1 base, J lost 5 bases, and 12 bases lay in between. Germline-derived CDR1 and CDR2 are MNHEY and SVGAGI. CDR3 protein: CASSYYRRADEQYF. CDR3 DNA sequence: TGTGCCAGCAGTTACTATCGCAGGGCTGACGAGCAGTACTTC.

By share, this clonotype counts as large. This beta chain was picked up by a library intended for alpha chains and is off target, so its count carries little meaning. V gene TRBV7-9 combines with J gene TRBJ2-3; D call uncertain. Trimming stripped 3 bases from V and 9 bases from J, with 16 bases between. Germline CDR1 reads SEHNR; CDR2 reads FQNEAQ (reference sequence). The CDR3 is 14 amino acids. The chain's CDR3 is CASSLGLPFATQYF. Here the CDR3 DNA reads TGTGCCAGCAGCTTGGGTCTCCCGTTTGCCACGCAGTATTTT.

Notes on this clonotype: Found in a library prepared for alpha chains, this beta chain is an off-target read, and its abundance has little meaning. This sequence joins TRBV7-2 and TRBJ2-7; D remains ambiguous. There are 12 residues in the CDR3. Deletions cut 1 base from V and 3 bases from J, with 4 bases between. Per the germline V gene, CDR1 is SGHTA and CDR2 is FQGNSA. CDR3 residues: CASSLGVYEQYF. In DNA, the CDR3 is TGTGCCAGCAGCTTAGGAGTCTACGAGCAGTACTTC.

This clonotype came up a few times. Within a library made for alpha chains, this beta chain is off target, and its count is uninformative. This rearrangement joins TRBV7-9 to TRBJ2-5, with no clear D. CDR1 and CDR2 (germline): SEHNR, FQNEAQ (reference sequence). The V and J ends lost 3 bases and 1 base respectively, with 6 bases between them. This CDR3 region has 13 residues. CDR3 protein: CASSFVVQETQYF. In DNA, the CDR3 is TGTGCCAGCAGCTTTGTCGTCCAAGAGACCCAGTACTTC.

Concerning this clonotype: This beta chain represents an off-target read in a library built for alpha chains; its size is of limited meaning. DNA for the CDR3: TGCGCCAGCAGCCAAGTGGCCTACCCCAATGAGCAGTTCTTC. It is translated as CASSQVAYPNEQFF. V and J are TRBV4-1 and TRBJ2-1; D is unclear. Germline CDR1 and CDR2: MGHRA and YSYEKL. The CDR3 is made up of 14 amino acids. The V end was cut by 1 base, the J end by 6 bases, with 10 bases between.

As concerns this clonotype: One end of the junction varies from germline; a read error may be responsible. Since it is a stray read in a library aimed at alpha chains, this beta chain has a size that is not meaningful. The chain employs TRBV7-8 and TRBJ2-7; TRBD2 matches 12 bases. The length of the CDR3 is 12 residues. CDR1 is SGHVS, CDR2 FQNEAQ, per germline. As DNA, the CDR3 is TGTGCCAGCAGCACTTCTAGCGGGAGGGCCTTTTTT. This codes for CASSTSSGRAFF.

By sample share, this clonotype is large. In a library made to pick up alpha chains, this beta chain is a stray read with a size that means little. The CDR3 DNA is TGCGCCAGCAGTGAGCCAGGGGTTCGTGAGCAGTTCTTC. It encodes CASSEPGVREQFF. V is TRBV10-1 and J is TRBJ2-1; D might be TRBD1 (6 bases). V lost 2 bases and J 9 bases, leaving 11 bases between the germline ends. This CDR3 is 13 amino acids long. CDR1 and CDR2 from the germline V gene are WNHNN and SYGVQD (reference sequence).

By sample share, this clonotype is large. This beta chain represents an off-target read in a library built for alpha chains; its size is of limited meaning. The V call is TRBV20-1, the J call TRBJ2-1; TRBD1 matches at 9 bases. CDR3 length: 14 residues. V lost 6 bases, J lost 7 bases, and 10 bases stayed unmatched. Germline V gene lookup returns CDR1 DFQATT and CDR2 SNEGSKA (reference sequence). CDR3 protein: CSATGTGYGNEQFF. Written as DNA, the CDR3 is TGCAGTGCAACCGGGACAGGGTATGGGAATGAGCAGTTCTTC.

In this sample, this clonotype is large (0.1 to 1%). Found in a library prepared for alpha chains, this beta chain is an off-target read, and its abundance has little meaning. The CDR3 loop is CASSEGLGGNEQFF. CDR3 nucleotide sequence: TGCGCCAGCAGCGAGGGACTAGGCGGCAATGAGCAGTTCTTC. This chain connects TRBV5-1 to TRBJ2-1; 8 nucleotides line up with TRBD2. This CDR3 is 14 amino acids long. J was trimmed by 6 bases and V by 4 bases; bases with no gene match: 6. Germline V CDR1 and CDR2: SGHRS, YFSETQ.

By sample fraction, this clonotype is large. This beta chain appears as a stray read in a library generated for alpha chains; its size is not informative. V and J are TRBV3-1 and TRBJ2-1, with D possibly called TRBD1 or TRBD2 (6 bases each). Per germline, CDR1 LGHDT and CDR2 YNNKEL (reference sequence). This CDR3 region has 12 residues. V dropped 4 bases and J dropped 9 bases, with 10 bases sitting between them. The CDR3 DNA follows: TGTGCCAGCAGCCTAGGGGGGACTGAGCAGTTCTTC. Translation gives CASSLGGTEQFF.

In regard to this clonotype: This beta chain is a stray sequence in a library constructed for alpha chains; its clone size is not meaningful. V and J are TRBV29-1 and TRBJ2-7; 7 nucleotides line up with TRBD1. The CDR3 contains 12 residues. V lost 7 bases, J lost 4 bases, and 7 bases stayed unmatched. The germline CDR1 and CDR2 sequences are SQVTM and ANQGSEA. CDR3 sequence reads: CSAETGKYEQYF. CDR3 nucleotides: TGCAGCGCTGAGACAGGGAAGTACGAGCAGTACTTC.

Relative to its sample, this clonotype is large (0.1 to 1%). The library was designed around alpha chains, so this beta chain is a stray read whose abundance carries little weight. V is TRBV10-2 and J is TRBJ2-7; 7 bases match TRBD1. V lost 5 bases, J lost 4 bases, and 5 bases stayed unmatched. CDR3 size: 13 residues. The germline V gene encodes CDR1 WSHSY and CDR2 SAAADI. This chain's CDR3 is CASSPGTDYEQYF. In DNA, the CDR3 is TGCGCCAGCAGTCCCGGGACAGATTACGAGCAGTACTTC.

This clonotype is labeled as large (0.1 to 1%). A library made for alpha chains picked up this beta chain off target, so its size means little. The chain combines TRBV11-2 with TRBJ2-5, with 7 bases matching TRBD1. Germline V gene data show CDR1 as SGHAT and CDR2 as FQNNGV. CDR3 length: 13 residues. With 5 bases clipped from V and 4 bases from J, the junction kept 4 bases outside the gene matches. The DNA of the CDR3 is TGTGCCAGCAGCAGAACAGGGGTAGAGACCCAGTACTTC. It codes for CASSRTGVETQYF.

In regard to this clonotype: This beta chain appears as a stray read in a library generated for alpha chains; its size is not informative. The rearrangement links TRBV28 to TRBJ2-1; tentatively, D is TRBD1 (5 bases). CDR3 size: 14 residues. Trimming left V 3 bases short and J 6 bases short, with 12 bases between. Germline-derived CDR1 and CDR2 are MDHEN and SYDVKM. CDR3 in DNA: TGTGCCAGCAGTTTTTCCTTAGGGGCCAATGAGCAGTTCTTC. It yields the protein CASSFSLGANEQFF.